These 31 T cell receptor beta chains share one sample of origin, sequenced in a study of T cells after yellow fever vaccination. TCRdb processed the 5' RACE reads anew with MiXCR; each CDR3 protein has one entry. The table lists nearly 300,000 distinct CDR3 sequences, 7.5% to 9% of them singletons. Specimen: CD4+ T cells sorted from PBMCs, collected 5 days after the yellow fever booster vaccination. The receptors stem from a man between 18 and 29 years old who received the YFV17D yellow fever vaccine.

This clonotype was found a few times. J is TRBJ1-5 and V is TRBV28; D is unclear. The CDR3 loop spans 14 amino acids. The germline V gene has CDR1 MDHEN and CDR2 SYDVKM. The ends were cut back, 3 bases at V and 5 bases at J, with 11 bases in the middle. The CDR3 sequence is CASSFSSGYQPQHF. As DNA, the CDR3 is TGTGCCAGCAGTTTTTCTTCCGGTTATCAGCCCCAGCATTTT.

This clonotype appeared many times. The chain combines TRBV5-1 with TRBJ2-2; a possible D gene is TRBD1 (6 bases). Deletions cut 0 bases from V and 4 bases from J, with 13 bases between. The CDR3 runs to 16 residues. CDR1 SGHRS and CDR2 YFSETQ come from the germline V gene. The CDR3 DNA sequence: TGCGCCAGCAGCTTGGCCTTAGGGACAATCACCGGGGAGCTGTTTTTT. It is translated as CASSLALGTITGELFF.

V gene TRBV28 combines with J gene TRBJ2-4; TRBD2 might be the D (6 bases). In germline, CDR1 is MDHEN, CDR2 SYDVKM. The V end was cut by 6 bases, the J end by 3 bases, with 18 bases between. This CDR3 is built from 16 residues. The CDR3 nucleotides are TGTGCCAGCAGCCCGGGGGAGAGACTAGGCAAAAACATTCAGTACTTC. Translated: CASSPGERLGKNIQYF.

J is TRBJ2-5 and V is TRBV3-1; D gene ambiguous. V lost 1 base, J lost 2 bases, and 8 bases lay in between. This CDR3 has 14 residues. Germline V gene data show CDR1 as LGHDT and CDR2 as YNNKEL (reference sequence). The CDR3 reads CASSQALGQETQYF. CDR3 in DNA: TGTGCCAGCAGCCAAGCTTTGGGACAAGAGACCCAGTACTTC.

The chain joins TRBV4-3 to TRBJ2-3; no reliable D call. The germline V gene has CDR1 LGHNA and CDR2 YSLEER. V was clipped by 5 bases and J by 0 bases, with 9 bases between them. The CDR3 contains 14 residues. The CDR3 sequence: CASSKSSSTDTQYF. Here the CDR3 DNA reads TGCGCCAGCAGCAAAAGCTCTAGCACAGATACGCAGTATTTT.

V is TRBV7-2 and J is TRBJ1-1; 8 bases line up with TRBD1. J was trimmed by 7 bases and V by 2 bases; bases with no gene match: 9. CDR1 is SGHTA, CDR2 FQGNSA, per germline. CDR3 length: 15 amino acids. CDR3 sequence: CASSLSLAGGIEAFF. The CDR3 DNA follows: TGTGCCAGCAGCTTATCCCTGGCAGGGGGCATTGAAGCTTTCTTT.

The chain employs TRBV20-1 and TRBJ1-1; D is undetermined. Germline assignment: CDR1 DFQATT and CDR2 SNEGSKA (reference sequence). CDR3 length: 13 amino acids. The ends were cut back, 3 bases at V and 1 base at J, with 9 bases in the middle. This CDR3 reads CSASGQPNTEAFF. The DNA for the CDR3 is TGCAGTGCTAGTGGGCAGCCGAACACTGAAGCTTTCTTT.

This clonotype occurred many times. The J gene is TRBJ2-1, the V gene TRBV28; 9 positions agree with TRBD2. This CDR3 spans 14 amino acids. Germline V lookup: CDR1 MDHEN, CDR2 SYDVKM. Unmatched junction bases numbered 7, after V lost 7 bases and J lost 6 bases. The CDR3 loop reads CASMGLAGFNEQFF. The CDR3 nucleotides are TGTGCCAGCATGGGGCTAGCGGGGTTCAATGAGCAGTTCTTC.

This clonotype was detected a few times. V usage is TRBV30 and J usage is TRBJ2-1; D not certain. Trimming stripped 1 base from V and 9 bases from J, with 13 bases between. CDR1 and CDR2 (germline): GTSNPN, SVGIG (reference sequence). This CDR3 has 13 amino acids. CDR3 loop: CAWSENRDTEQFF. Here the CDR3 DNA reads TGTGCCTGGAGTGAGAACCGAGATACTGAGCAGTTCTTC.

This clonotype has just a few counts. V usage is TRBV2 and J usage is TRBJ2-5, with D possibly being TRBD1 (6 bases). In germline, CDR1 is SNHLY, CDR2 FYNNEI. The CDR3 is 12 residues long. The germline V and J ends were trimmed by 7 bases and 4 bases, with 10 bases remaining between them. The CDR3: CASMAGAETQYF. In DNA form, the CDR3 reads TGTGCCAGCATGGCAGGGGCAGAGACCCAGTACTTC.

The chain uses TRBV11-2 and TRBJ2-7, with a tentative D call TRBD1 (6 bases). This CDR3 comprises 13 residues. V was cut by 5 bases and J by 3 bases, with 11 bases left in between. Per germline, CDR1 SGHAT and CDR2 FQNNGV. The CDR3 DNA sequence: TGTGCCAGCAGCGCCGGACAGAACTACGAGCAGTACGTC. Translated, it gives CASSAGQNYEQYV.

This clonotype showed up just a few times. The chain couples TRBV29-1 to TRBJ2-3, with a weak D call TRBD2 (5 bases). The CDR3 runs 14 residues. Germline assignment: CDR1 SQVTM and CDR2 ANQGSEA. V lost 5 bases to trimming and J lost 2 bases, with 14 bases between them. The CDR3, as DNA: TGCAGCGTTCGCCGGGCGGGTATCACAGATACGCAGTATTTT. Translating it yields CSVRRAGITDTQYF.

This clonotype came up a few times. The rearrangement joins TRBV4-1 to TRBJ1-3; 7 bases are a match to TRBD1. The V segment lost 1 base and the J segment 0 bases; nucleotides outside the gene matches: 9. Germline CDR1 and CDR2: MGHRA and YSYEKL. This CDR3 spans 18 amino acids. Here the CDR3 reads CASSQAVRGQRSGNTIYF. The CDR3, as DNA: TGCGCCAGCAGCCAAGCGGTTAGGGGACAGCGCTCTGGAAACACCATATATTTT.

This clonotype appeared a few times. This CDR3 reads CSAWSGGLNTEAFF. Here the CDR3 DNA reads TGCAGTGCTTGGTCGGGGGGCCTGAACACTGAAGCTTTCTTT. The chain employs TRBV20-1 and TRBJ1-1, with D possibly matching TRBD1 (6 bases). Germline assignment: CDR1 DFQATT and CDR2 SNEGSKA (reference sequence). This CDR3 has 14 residues. With 5 bases removed from V and 0 bases from J, the gap between germline ends came to 13 bases.

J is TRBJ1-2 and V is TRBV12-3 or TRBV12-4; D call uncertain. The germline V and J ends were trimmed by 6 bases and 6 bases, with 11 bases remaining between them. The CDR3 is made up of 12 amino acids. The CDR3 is CASSLAGDGYTF. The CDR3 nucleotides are TGTGCCAGCAGCCTCGCGGGAGATGGCTACACCTTC.

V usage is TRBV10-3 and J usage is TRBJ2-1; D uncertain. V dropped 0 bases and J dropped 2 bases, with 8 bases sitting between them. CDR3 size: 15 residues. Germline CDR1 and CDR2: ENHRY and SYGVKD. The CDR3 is CAISESAKTYNEQFF. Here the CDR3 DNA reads TGTGCCATCAGTGAGTCAGCGAAAACCTACAATGAGCAGTTCTTC.

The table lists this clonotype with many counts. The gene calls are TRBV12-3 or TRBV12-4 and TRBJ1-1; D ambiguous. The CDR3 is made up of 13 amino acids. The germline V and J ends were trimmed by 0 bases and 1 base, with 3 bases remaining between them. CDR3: CASSLAENTEAFF. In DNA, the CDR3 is TGTGCCAGCAGTTTAGCAGAGAACACTGAAGCTTTCTTT.

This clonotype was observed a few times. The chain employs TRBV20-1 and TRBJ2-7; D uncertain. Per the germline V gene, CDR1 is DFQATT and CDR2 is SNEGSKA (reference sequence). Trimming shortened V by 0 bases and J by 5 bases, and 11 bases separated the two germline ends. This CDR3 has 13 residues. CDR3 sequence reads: CSARDRLNHEQYF. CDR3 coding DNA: TGCAGTGCTAGAGATCGCCTGAACCACGAGCAGTACTTC.

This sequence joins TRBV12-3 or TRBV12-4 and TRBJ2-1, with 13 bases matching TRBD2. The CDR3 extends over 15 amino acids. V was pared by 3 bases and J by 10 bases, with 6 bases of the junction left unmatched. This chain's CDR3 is CASSFRLAGGREQFF. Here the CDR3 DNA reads TGTGCCAGCAGTTTTCGACTAGCGGGGGGCAGGGAGCAGTTCTTC.

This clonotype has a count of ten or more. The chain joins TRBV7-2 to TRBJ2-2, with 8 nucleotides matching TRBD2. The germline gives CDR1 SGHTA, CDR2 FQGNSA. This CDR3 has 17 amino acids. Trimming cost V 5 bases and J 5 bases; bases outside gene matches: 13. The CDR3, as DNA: TGTGCCAGCAGCACCCGTCGGGGGGGGCCGATTACCGGGGAGCTGTTTTTT. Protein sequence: CASSTRRGGPITGELFF. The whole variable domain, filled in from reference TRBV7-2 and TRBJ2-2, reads GAGVSQSPSNKVTEKGKDVELRCDPISGHTALYWYRQSLGQGLEFLIYFQGNSAPDKSGLPSDRFSAERTGGSVSTLTIQRTQQEDSAVYLCASSTRRGGPITGELFFGEGSRLTVL.

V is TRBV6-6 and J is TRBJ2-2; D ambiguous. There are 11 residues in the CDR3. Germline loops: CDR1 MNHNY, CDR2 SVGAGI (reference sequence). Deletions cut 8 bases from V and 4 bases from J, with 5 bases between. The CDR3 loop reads CASFGTGELFF. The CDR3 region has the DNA TGTGCCAGCTTCGGCACCGGGGAGCTGTTTTTT.

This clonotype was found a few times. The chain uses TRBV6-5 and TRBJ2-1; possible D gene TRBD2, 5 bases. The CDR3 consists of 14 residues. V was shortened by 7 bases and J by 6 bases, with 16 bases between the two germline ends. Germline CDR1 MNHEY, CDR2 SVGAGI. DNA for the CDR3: TGTGCCAGCACCTCCACCGGGGTAAGCAATGAGCAGTTCTTC. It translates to CASTSTGVSNEQFF.

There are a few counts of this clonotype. This chain's CDR3 is CSARAETEYEQYF. The DNA of the CDR3 is TGCAGTGCTAGAGCAGAGACAGAGTACGAGCAGTACTTC. V usage is TRBV20-1 and J usage is TRBJ2-7; weak D call: TRBD1 (5 bases). The length of the CDR3 is 13 residues. Germline V lookup: CDR1 DFQATT, CDR2 SNEGSKA (reference sequence). Trimming removed 1 base from V and 4 bases from J, with 11 bases in between.

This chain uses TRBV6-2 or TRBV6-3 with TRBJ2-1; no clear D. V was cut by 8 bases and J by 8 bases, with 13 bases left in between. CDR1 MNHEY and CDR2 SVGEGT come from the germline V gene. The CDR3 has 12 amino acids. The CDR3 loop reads CASSRRLDEQFF. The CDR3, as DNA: TGTGCCAGCTCACGCAGGTTGGATGAGCAGTTCTTC.

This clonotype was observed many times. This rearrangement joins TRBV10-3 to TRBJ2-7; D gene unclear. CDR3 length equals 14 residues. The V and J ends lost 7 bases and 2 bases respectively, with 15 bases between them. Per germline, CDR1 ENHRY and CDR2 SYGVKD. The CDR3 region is CAIKTGQAPYEQYF. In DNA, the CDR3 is TGTGCCATCAAAACCGGCCAGGCCCCCTACGAGCAGTACTTC.

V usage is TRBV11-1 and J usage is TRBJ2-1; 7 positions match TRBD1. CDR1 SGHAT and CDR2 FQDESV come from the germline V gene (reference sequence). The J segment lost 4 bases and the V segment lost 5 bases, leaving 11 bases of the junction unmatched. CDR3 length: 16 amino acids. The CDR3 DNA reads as TGTGCCAGCAGCCCCCGACAGGGAGTTCGGTACAATGAGCAGTTCTTC. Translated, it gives CASSPRQGVRYNEQFF.

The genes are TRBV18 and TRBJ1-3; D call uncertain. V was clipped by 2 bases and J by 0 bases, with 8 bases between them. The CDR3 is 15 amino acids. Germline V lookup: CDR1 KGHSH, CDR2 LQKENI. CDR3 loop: CASSPAGLSGNTIYF. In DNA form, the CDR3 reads TGTGCCAGCTCACCAGCAGGTCTCTCTGGAAACACCATATATTTT.

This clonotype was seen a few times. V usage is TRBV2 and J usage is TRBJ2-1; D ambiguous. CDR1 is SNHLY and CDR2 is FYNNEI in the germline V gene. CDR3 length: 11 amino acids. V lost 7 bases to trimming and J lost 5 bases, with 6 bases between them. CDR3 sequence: CASKLDNEQFF. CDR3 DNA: TGTGCCAGCAAATTAGACAATGAGCAGTTCTTC.

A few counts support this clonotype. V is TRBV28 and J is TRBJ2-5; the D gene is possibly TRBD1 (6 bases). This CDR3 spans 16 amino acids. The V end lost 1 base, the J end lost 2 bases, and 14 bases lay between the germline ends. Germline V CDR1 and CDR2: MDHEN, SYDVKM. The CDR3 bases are TGTGCCAGCAGTTTATCGGCAGGACAGCCTCAAGAGACCCAGTACTTC. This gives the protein CASSLSAGQPQETQYF.

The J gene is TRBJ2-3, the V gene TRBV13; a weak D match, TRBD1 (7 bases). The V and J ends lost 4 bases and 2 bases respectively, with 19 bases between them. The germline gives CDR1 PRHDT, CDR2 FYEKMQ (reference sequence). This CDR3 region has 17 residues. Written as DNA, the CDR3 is TGTGCCAGCAGCTCCCGCCCGGAGGGGGCTCACACAGATACGCAGTATTTT. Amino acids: CASSSRPEGAHTDTQYF.

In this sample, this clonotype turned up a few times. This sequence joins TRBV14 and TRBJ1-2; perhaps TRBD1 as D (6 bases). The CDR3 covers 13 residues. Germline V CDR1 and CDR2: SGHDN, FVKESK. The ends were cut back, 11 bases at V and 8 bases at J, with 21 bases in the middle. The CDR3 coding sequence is TGTGCCTCCCAGGGGTGGGGGCTACAAGGCTACACCTTC. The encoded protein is CASQGWGLQGYTF.